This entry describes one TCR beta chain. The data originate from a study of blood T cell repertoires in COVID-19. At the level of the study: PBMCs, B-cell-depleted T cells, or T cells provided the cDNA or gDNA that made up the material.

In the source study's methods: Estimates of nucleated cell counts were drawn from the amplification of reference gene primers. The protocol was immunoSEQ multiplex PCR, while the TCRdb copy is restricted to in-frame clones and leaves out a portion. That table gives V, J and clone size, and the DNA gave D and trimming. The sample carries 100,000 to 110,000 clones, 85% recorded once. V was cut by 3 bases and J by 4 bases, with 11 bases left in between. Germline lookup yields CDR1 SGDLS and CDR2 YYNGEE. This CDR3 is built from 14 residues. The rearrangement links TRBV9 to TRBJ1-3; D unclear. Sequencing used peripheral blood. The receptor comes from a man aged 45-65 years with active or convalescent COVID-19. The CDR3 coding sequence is TGTGCCAGCAGCGGGGTCGGAGGAGGAAACACCATATATTTT. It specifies CASSGVGGGNTIYF.